In its sample, the clone carrying this T cell receptor (beta chain) was seen many times. Its matching antigen is unknown. This record belongs to a study of T cells after yellow fever vaccination. General observations from the study: Most clones from primary vaccination resurfaced after the booster (approximately 96% CD4, 75% to 90% CD8). The secondary T-cell response peaked on day 5, not day 15, but was weaker.

Synthesis of TCR cDNA relied on 5'RACE template switching, which attached a universal primer site and UMIs. Each CDR3 protein gets one entry after TCRdb re-called the 5' RACE reads with MiXCR. The sample has a few hundred thousand distinct CDR3 sequences, around 7% seen once. The V gene's germline CDR1 is SGHDN and CDR2 FVKESK. Trimming left V 4 bases short and J 4 bases short, with 12 bases between. The CDR3 is 14 amino acids. This chain uses TRBV14 with TRBJ2-3; D call uncertain. The material sequenced was CD4+ T cells sorted from PBMCs, taken 15 days after the yellow fever booster vaccination. The sequence was collected from a man aged 25-45 years who received the YFV17D yellow fever vaccine. CDR3 DNA: TGTGCCAGCAGCCTAAGTGAGAGTTCAGATACGCAGTATTTT. Translation: CASSLSESSDTQYF. Full variable domain (outside the CDR3, taken from reference TRBV14 and TRBJ2-3): EAGVTQFPSHSVIEKGQTVTLRCDPISGHDNLYWYRRVMGKEIKFLLHFVKESKQDESGMPNNRFLAERTGGTYSTLKVQPAELEDSGVYFCASSLSESSDTQYFGPGTRLTVL.